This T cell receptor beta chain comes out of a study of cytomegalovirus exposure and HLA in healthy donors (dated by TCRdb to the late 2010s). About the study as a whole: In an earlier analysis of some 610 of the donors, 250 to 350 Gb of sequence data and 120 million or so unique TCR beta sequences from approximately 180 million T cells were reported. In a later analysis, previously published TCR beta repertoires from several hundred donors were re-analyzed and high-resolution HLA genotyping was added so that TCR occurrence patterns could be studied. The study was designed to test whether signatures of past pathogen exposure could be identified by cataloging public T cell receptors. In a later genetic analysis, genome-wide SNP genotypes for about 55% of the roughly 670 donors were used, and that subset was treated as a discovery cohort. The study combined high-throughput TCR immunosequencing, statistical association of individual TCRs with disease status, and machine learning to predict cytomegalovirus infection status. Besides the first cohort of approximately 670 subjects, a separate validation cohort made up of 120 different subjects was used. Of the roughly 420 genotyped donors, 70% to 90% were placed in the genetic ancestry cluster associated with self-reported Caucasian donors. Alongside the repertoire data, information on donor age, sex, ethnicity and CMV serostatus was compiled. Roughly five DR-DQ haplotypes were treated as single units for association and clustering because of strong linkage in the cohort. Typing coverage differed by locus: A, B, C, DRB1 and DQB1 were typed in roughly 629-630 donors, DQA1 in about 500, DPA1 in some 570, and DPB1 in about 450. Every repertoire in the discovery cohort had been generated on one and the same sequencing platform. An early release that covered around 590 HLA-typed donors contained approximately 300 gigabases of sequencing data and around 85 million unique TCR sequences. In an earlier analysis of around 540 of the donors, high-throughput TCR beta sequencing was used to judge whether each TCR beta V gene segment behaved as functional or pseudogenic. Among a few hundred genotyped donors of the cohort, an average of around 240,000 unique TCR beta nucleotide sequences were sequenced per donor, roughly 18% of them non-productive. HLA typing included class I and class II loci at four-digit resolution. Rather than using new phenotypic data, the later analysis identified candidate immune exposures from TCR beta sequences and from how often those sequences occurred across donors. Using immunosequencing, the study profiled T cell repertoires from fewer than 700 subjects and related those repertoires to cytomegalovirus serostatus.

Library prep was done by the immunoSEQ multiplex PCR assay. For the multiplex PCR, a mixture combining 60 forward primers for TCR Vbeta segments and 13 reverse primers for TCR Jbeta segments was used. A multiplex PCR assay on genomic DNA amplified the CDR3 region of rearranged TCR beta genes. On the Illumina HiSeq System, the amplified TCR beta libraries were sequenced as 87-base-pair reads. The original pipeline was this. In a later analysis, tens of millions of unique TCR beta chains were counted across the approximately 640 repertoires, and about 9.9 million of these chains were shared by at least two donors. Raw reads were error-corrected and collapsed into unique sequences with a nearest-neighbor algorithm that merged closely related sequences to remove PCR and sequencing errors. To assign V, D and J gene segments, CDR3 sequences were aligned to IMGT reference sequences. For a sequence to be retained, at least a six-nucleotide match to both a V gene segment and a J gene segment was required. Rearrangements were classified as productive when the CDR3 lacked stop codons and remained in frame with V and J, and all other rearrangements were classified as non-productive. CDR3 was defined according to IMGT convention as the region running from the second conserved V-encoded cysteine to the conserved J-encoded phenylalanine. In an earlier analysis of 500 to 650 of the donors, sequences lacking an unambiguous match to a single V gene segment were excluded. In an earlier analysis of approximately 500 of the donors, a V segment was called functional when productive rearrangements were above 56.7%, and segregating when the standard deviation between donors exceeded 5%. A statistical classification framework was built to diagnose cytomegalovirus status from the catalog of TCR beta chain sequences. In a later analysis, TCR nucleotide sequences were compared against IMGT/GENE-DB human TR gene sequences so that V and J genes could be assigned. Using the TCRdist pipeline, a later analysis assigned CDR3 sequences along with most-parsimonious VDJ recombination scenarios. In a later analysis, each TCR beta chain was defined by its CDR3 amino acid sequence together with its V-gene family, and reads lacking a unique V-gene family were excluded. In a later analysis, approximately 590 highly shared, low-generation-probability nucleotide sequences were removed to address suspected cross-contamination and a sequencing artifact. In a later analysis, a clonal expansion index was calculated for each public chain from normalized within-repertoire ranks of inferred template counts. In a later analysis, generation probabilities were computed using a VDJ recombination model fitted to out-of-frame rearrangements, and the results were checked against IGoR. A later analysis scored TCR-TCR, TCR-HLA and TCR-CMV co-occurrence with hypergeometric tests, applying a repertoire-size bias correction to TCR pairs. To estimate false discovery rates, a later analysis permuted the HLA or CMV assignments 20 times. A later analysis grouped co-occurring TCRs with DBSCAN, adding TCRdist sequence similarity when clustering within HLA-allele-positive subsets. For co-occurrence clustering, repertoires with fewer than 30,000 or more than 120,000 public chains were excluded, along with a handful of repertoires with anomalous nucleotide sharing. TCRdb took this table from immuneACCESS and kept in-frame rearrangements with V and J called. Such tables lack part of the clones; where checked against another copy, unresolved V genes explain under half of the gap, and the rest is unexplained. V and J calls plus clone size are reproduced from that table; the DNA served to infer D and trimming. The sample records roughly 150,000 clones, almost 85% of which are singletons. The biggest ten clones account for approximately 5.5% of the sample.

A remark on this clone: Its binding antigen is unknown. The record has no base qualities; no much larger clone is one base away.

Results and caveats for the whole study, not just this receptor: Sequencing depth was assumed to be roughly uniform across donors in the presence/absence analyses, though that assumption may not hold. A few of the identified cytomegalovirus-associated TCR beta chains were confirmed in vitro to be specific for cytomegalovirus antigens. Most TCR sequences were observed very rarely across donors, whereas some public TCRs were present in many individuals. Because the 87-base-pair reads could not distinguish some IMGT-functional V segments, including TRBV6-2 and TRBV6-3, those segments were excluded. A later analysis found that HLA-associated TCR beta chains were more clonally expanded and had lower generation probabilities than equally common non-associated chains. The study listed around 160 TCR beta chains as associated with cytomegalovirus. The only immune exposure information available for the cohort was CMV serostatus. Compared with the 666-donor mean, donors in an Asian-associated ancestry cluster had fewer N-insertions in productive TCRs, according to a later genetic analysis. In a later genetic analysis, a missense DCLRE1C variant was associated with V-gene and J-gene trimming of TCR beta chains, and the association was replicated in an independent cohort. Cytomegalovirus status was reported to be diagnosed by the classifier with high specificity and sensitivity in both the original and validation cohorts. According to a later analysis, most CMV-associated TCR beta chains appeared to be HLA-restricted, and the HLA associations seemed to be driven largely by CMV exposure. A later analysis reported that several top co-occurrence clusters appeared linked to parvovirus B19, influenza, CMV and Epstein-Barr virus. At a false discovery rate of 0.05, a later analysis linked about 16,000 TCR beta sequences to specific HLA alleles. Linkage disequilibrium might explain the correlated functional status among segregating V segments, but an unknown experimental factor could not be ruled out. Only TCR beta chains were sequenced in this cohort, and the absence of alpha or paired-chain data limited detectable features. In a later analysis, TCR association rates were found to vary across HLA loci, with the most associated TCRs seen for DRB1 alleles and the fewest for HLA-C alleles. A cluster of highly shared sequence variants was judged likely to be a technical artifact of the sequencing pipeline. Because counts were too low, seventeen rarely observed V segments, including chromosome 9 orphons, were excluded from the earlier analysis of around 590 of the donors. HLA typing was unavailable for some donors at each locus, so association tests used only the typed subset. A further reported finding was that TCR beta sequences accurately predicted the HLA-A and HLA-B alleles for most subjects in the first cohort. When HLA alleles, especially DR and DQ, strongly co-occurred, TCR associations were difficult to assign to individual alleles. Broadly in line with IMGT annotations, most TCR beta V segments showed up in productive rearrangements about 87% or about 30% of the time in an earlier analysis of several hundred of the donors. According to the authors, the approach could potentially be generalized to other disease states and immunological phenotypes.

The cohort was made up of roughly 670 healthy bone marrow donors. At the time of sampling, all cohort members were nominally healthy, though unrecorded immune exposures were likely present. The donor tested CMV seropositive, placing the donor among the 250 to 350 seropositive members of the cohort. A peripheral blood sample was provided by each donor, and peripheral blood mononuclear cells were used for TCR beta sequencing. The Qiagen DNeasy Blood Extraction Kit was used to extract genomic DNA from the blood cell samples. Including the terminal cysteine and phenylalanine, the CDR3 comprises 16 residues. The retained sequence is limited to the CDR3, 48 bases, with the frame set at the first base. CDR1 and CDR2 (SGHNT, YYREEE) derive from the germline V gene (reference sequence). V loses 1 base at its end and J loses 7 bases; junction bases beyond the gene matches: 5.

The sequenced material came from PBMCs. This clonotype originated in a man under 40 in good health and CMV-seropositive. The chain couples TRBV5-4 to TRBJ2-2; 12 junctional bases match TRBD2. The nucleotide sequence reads TGTGCCAGCAGCTTGACGACTAGCGGGAGTAGCGGGGAGCTGTTTTTT. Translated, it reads CASSLTTSGSSGELFF.